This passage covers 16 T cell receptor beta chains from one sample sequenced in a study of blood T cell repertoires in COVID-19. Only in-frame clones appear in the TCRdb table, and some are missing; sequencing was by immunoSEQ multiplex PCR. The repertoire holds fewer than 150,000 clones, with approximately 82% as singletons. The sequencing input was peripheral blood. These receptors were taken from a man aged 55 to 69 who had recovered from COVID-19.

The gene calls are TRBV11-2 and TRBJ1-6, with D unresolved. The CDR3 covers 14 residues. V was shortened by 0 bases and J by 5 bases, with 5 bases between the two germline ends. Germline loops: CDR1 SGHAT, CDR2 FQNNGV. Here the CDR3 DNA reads TGTGCCAGCAGCTTAGAGTATGATAATTCACCCCTCCACTTT. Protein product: CASSLEYDNSPLHF.

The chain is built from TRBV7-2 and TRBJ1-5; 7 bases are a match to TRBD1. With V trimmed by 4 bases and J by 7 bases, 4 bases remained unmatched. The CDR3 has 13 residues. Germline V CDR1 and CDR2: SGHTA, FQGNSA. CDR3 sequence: CASSSDRAQPQHF. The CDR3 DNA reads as TGTGCCAGCAGCTCAGACAGGGCGCAGCCCCAGCATTTT.

The CDR3 spells CASERTGAVEQYF. In DNA form, the CDR3 reads TGCGCCAGCGAACGGACAGGGGCAGTCGAGCAGTACTTC. This sequence joins TRBV10-1 and TRBJ2-7; TRBD1 matches at 9 bases. In germline, CDR1 is WNHNN, CDR2 SYGVQD (reference sequence). Trimming removed 8 bases from V and 6 bases from J; junction bases left unmatched: 8. There are 13 residues in the CDR3.

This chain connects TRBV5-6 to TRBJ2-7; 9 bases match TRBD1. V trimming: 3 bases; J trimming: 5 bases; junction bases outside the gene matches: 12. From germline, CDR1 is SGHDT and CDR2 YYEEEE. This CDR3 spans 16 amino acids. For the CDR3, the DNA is TGTGCCAGCAGCTGCCCCTGGGACAGGGTGTCCCACGAGCAGTACTTC. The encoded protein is CASSCPWDRVSHEQYF.

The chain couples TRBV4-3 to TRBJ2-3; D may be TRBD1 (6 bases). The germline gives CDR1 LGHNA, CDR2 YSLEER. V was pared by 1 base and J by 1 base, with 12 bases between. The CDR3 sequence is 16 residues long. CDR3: CASSQAVRQGTDTQYF. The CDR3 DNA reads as TGCGCCAGCAGCCAAGCAGTACGACAGGGCACAGATACGCAGTATTTT.

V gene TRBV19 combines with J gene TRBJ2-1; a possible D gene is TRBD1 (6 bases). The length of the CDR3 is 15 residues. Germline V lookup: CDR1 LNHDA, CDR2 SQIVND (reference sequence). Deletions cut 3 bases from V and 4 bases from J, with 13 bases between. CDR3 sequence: CASSMGAGPYNEQFF. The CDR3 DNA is TGTGCCAGTAGTATGGGGGCGGGTCCTTACAATGAGCAGTTCTTC.

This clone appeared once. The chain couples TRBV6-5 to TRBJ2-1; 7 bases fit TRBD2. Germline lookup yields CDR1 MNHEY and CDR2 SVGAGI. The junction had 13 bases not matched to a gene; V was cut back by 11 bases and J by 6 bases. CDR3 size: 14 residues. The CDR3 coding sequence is TGTGCCGCGAATGGGAGGGCGTCAGGCAATGAGCAGTTCTTC. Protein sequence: CAANGRASGNEQFF.

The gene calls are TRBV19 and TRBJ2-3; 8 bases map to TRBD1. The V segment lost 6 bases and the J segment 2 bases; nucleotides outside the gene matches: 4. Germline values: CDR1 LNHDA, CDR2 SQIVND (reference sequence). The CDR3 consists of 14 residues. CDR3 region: CASSPGGTTDTQYF. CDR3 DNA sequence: TGTGCCAGTAGCCCAGGGGGCACCACAGATACGCAGTATTTT. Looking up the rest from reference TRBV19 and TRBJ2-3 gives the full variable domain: DGGITQSPKYLFRKEGQNVTLSCEQNLNHDAMYWYRQDPGQGLRLIYYSQIVNDFQKGDIAEGYSVSREKKESFPLTVTSAQKNPTAFYLCASSPGGTTDTQYFGPGTRLTVL.

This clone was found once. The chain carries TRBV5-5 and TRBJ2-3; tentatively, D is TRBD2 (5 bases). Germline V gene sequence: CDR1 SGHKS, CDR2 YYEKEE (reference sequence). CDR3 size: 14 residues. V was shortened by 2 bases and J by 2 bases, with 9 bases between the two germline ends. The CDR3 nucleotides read TGTGCCAGCAGCTTACAGCGGTTCACAGATACGCAGTATTTT. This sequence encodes CASSLQRFTDTQYF. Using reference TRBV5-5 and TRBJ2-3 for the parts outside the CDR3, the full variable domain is DAGVTQSPTHLIKTRGQQVTLRCSPISGHKSVSWYQQVLGQGPQFIFQYYEKEERGRGNFPDRFSARQFPNYSSELNVNALLLGDSALYLCASSLQRFTDTQYFGPGTRLTVL.

CDR3 sequence reads: CASSPYDPNTGELFF. The CDR3 bases are TGCGCCAGCAGCCCCTATGATCCAAACACCGGGGAGCTGTTTTTT. The V call is TRBV5-1, the J call TRBJ2-2, with D unresolved. Germline V CDR1 and CDR2: SGHRS, YFSETQ. The CDR3 totals 15 residues. V was trimmed by 4 bases and J by 2 bases, leaving 12 bases between them.

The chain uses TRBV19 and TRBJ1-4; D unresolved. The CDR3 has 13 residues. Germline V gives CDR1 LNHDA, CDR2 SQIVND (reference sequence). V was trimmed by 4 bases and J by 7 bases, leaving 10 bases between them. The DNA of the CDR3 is TGTGCCAGTAGTACGGAGGGTGGTGAAAAACTGTTTTTT. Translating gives CASSTEGGEKLFF.

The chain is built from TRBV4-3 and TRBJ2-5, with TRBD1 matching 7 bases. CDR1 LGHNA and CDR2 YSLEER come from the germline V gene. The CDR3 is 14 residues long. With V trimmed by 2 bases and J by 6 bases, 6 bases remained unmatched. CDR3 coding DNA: TGCGCCAGCAGCCAATCGACAGGGAGTAAGACCCAGTACTTC. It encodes CASSQSTGSKTQYF.

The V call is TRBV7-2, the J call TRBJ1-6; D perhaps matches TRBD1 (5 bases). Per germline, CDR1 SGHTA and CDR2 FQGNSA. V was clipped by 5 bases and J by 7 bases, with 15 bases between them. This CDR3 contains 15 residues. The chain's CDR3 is CASSLSGTLNSPLHF. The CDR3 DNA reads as TGTGCCAGCAGCCTCTCGGGGACTTTGAATTCACCCCTCCACTTT. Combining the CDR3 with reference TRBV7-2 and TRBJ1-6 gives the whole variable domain GAGVSQSPSNKVTEKGKDVELRCDPISGHTALYWYRQSLGQGLEFLIYFQGNSAPDKSGLPSDRFSAERTGGSVSTLTIQRTQQEDSAVYLCASSLSGTLNSPLHFGNGTRLTVT.

This CDR3 reads CASRPLAGGLETQYF. The CDR3 nucleotides are TGTGCCAGCAGGCCACTAGCGGGGGGGCTGGAGACCCAGTACTTC. The chain couples TRBV28 to TRBJ2-5; 13 nucleotides match TRBD2. CDR1 MDHEN and CDR2 SYDVKM come from the germline V gene. The CDR3 consists of 15 residues. V gave up 6 bases and J gave up 5 bases; unmatched junction bases: 6. The complete variable domain, with remaining parts taken from reference TRBV28 and TRBJ2-5, reads DVKVTQSSRYLVKRTGEKVFLECVQDMDHENMFWYRQDPGLGLRLIYFSYDVKMKEKGDIPEGYSVSREKKERFSLILESASTNQTSMYLCASRPLAGGLETQYFGPGTRLLVL.

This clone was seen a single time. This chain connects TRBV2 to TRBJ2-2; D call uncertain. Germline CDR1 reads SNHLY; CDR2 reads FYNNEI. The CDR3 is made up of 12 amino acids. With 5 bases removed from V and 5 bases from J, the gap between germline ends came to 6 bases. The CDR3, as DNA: TGTGCCAGCAGTAGAGAGACCGGGGAGCTGTTTTTT. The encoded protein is CASSRETGELFF.

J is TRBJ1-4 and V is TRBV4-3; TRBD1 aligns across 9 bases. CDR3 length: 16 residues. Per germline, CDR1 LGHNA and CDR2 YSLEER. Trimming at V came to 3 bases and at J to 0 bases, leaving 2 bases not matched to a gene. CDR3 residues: CASSQGQGSTNEKLFF. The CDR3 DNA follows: TGCGCCAGCAGCCAGGGACAGGGTTCAACTAATGAAAAACTGTTTTTT.